These 6 T cell receptor beta chains originate from one sample sequenced in a study of CD8+ T cells in alopecia areata. Investigators isolated RNA and reverse transcribed it into cDNA to act as the sequencing template. Sequencing was performed with immunoSEQ multiplex PCR; in TCRdb, only in-frame clones are kept and a portion is missing. The table has about 110,000 clones, 45% to 60% seen once; the top ten hold roughly 25%. The sample consisted of NKG2D-low CD8+ T cells sorted from blood. These receptor sequences come from a human donor with alopecia areata.

This rearrangement joins TRBV6-5 to TRBJ2-5, with D perhaps TRBD1 or TRBD2 (5 bases each). The length of the CDR3 is 14 residues. V lost 2 bases and J 5 bases, leaving 12 bases between the germline ends. Per the germline V gene, CDR1 is MNHEY and CDR2 is SVGAGI. The CDR3 region has the DNA TGTGCCAGCAGTTACGTCGACAGAGGGGAGACCCAGTACTTC. It codes for CASSYVDRGETQYF.

The J gene is TRBJ1-1, the V gene TRBV7-9, with D unresolved. This CDR3 contains 13 residues. The germline V gene has CDR1 SEHNR and CDR2 FQNEAQ (reference sequence). Trimming cost V 5 bases and J 2 bases, with 9 bases left between them. CDR3 in amino acids: CASSSPGNTEAFF. The CDR3 coding sequence is TGTGCCAGCAGCAGCCCAGGAAACACTGAAGCTTTCTTT.

This clone was observed a single time. This rearrangement joins TRBV9 to TRBJ2-1; 8 bases line up with TRBD1. Trimming cost V 3 bases and J 4 bases; bases outside gene matches: 9. The germline gives CDR1 SGDLS, CDR2 YYNGEE. The CDR3 is 16 residues long. Here the CDR3 reads CASSASGTGYYNEQFF. The CDR3 coding sequence is TGTGCCAGCAGCGCGTCCGGGACAGGTTATTACAATGAGCAGTTCTTC. Combining the CDR3 with reference TRBV9 and TRBJ2-1 gives the whole variable domain DSGVTQTPKHLITATGQRVTLRCSPRSGDLSVYWYQQSLDQGLQFLIQYYNGEERAKGNILERFSAQQFPDLHSELNLSSLELGDSALYFCASSASGTGYYNEQFFGPGTRLTVL.

The rearrangement uses TRBV19 and TRBJ2-5; D tentatively reads TRBD1 or TRBD2 (6 bases each). This CDR3 region has 14 residues. CDR1 is LNHDA, CDR2 SQIVND, per germline (reference sequence). Trimming removed 5 bases at V and 2 bases at J, with 12 bases between. The CDR3 spells CASSPRGGQETQYF. DNA of the CDR3: TGTGCCAGTAGTCCCCGAGGGGGGCAAGAGACCCAGTACTTC.

The chain carries TRBV6-5 and TRBJ2-1, with TRBD2 matching over 8 bases. CDR1 is MNHEY and CDR2 is SVGAGI in the germline V gene. With V trimmed by 9 bases and J by 7 bases, 11 bases remained unmatched. The CDR3 spans 14 residues. The CDR3 region has the DNA TGTGCCAGTACGAGGGCGGGAGGTTGGAATGAGCAGTTCTTC. This encodes CASTRAGGWNEQFF.

The rearrangement uses TRBV29-1 and TRBJ2-3; 14 bases are a match to TRBD2. The V gene's germline CDR1 is SQVTM and CDR2 ANQGSEA. The V segment lost 7 bases and the J segment 5 bases; nucleotides outside the gene matches: 5. The CDR3 covers 14 residues. The CDR3 nucleotides read TGCAGCGGACTAGCGGGAGGGCCGAGAGATACGCAGTATTTT. It encodes CSGLAGGPRDTQYF.